Below are 20 T cell receptor beta chains sequenced from a single sample in a study of OX40 agonist ivuxolimab in advanced cancers. Produced via immunoSEQ multiplex PCR; TCRdb's table is partial and in-frame only. The repertoire has about 21,000 clones, approximately 83% of them found once; the top ten carry approximately 31%. Sequenced material: CD4+ or CD8+ T cells sorted from blood, taken in a trial of the OX40 agonist ivuxolimab. All receptors come from an adult with an advanced solid tumor such as melanoma, head and neck, liver or kidney cancer.

Note on this clone: A read error may explain this, as a much larger clone is one base away. Other DNA sequences of this sample code for an identical CDR3. The chain is built from TRBV7-3 and TRBJ1-2; weak D call: TRBD1 (5 bases). Germline V lookup: CDR1 SGHTA, CDR2 FQGTGA. The CDR3 consists of 13 residues. Trimming took off 3 bases at V and 2 bases at J, with 7 bases between the two ends. DNA of the CDR3: TGTGCCAGCAGCTTGACAGCAAACTATGGCTACACCTTC. Protein sequence: CASSLTANYGYTF. The whole variable domain, remainder taken from reference TRBV7-3 and TRBJ1-2, is GAGVSQTPSNKVTEKGKYVELRCDPISGHTALYWYRQSLGQGPEFLIYFQGTGAADDSGLPNDRFFAVRPEGSVSTLKIQRTERGDSAVYLCASSLTANYGYTFGSGTRLTVV.

The gene calls are TRBV6-6 and TRBJ1-2; D remains unclear. This CDR3 is built from 15 residues. V lost 6 bases and J lost 0, with 14 bases in between. Germline V gene sequence: CDR1 MNHNY, CDR2 SVGAGI (reference sequence). Written as DNA, the CDR3 is TGTGCCAGCAGACCAGGACCGAGAGCTAACTATGGCTACACCTTC. Its protein product is CASRPGPRANYGYTF.

This chain joins TRBV28 and TRBJ2-7; D is perhaps TRBD1 (6 bases). The CDR3 is made up of 13 amino acids. V lost 4 bases, J lost 2 bases, and 9 bases lay in between. From germline, CDR1 is MDHEN and CDR2 SYDVKM. The CDR3 DNA reads as TGTGCCAGCAGTTCGGACAGTCCCTACGAGCAGTACTTC. Residues: CASSSDSPYEQYF.

The chain is built from TRBV5-6 and TRBJ1-2, with D possibly being TRBD1 (5 bases). Trimming took off 3 bases at V and 4 bases at J, with 16 bases between the two ends. This CDR3 is built from 15 residues. The germline gives CDR1 SGHDT, CDR2 YYEEEE. CDR3 amino acids: CASSSGRGRGYGYTF. The CDR3 DNA reads TGTGCCAGCAGCTCGGGGAGGGGTCGGGGCTATGGCTACACCTTC.

The chain uses TRBV7-2 and TRBJ2-4, with D maybe TRBD1 (6 bases). The CDR3 has 15 amino acids. V gave up 1 base and J gave up 0 bases, with 7 bases separating them. The germline gives CDR1 SGHTA, CDR2 FQGNSA. The CDR3 DNA reads as TGTGCCAGCAGCTTAGGGACAGTAGCCAAAAACATTCAGTACTTC. This codes for CASSLGTVAKNIQYF.

The rearrangement links TRBV25-1 to TRBJ1-2; a possible D gene is TRBD1 (6 bases). Looked up from germline, CDR1 is MGHDK and CDR2 is SYGVNS. This CDR3 is 12 amino acids long. V was pared by 8 bases and J by 5 bases, with 12 bases between. The CDR3 DNA follows: TGTGCCAGCGAGGGGGGGGGATATGGCTACACCTTC. It translates to CASEGGGYGYTF.

This clone appeared once. V and J are TRBV7-8 and TRBJ1-3; tentatively, D is TRBD1 (6 bases). Germline loops: CDR1 SGHVS, CDR2 FQNEAQ. The V end lost 5 bases, the J end lost 0 bases, and 11 bases lay between the germline ends. This CDR3 has 15 residues. The CDR3 nucleotides are TGTGCCAGCAGCCGGGACACGAGCTCTGGAAACACCATATATTTT. Translation: CASSRDTSSGNTIYF.

The genes are TRBV6-6 and TRBJ2-3; D not certain. This CDR3 has 10 residues. Germline V lookup: CDR1 MNHNY, CDR2 SVGAGI (reference sequence). The V and J ends lost 9 bases and 10 bases respectively, with 11 bases between them. The CDR3 DNA sequence: TGTGCCAGTTGGGGTGATGCGCAGTATTTT. This codes for CASWGDAQYF.

The chain couples TRBV10-2 to TRBJ2-1; D not certain. Germline CDR1 is WSHSY and CDR2 is SAAADI. V lost 8 bases and J lost 6, with 5 bases in between. The CDR3 loop spans 10 amino acids. Written as DNA, the CDR3 is TGCGCCAGCCTAGGCAATGAGCAGTTCTTC. Encoded protein: CASLGNEQFF.

The rearrangement joins TRBV10-3 to TRBJ1-2, with D perhaps matching TRBD1 (5 bases). This CDR3 is 11 amino acids long. The ends were cut back, 10 bases at V and 6 bases at J, with 12 bases in the middle. In germline, CDR1 is ENHRY, CDR2 SYGVKD. The CDR3 coding sequence is TGTGCCACCCTAGTGGGGGATGGCTACACCTTC. Amino acid sequence: CATLVGDGYTF.

The chain uses TRBV7-8 and TRBJ2-7; a possible D gene is TRBD1 (6 bases). Germline V gene lookup returns CDR1 SGHVS and CDR2 FQNEAQ. Trimming cost V 6 bases and J 0 bases, with 9 bases left between them. The CDR3 has 13 residues. Written as DNA, the CDR3 is TGTGCCAGCAGGGGGGACACCTCCTACGAGCAGTACTTC. It translates to CASRGDTSYEQYF. The complete variable domain, with remaining parts taken from reference TRBV7-8 and TRBJ2-7, reads GAGVSQSPRYKVAKRGQDVALRCDPISGHVSLFWYQQALGQGPEFLTYFQNEAQLDKSGLPSDRFFAERPEGSVSTLKIQRTQQEDSAVYLCASRGDTSYEQYFGPGTRLTVT.

In DNA, the CDR3 is TGTGCCAGCAGCCCAAGAGGGCCTGGCTATGGCTACACCTTC. Its translation: CASSPRGPGYGYTF. This chain links TRBV6-6 with TRBJ1-2, with no clear D. The CDR3 is made up of 14 amino acids. V dropped 6 bases and J dropped 4 bases, with 15 bases sitting between them. Per the germline V gene, CDR1 is MNHNY and CDR2 is SVGAGI (reference sequence).

V is TRBV19 and J is TRBJ2-5; 10 bases agree with TRBD2. CDR3 length equals 15 residues. Looked up from germline, CDR1 is LNHDA and CDR2 is SQIVND (reference sequence). V gave up 4 bases and J gave up 5 bases; unmatched junction bases: 7. CDR3 in amino acids: CASSRSSGSLETQYF. The CDR3 DNA reads TGTGCCAGTAGTAGGTCTAGCGGGAGTTTGGAGACCCAGTACTTC. Complete variable domain (other parts from reference TRBV19 and TRBJ2-5): DGGITQSPKYLFRKEGQNVTLSCEQNLNHDAMYWYRQDPGQGLRLIYYSQIVNDFQKGDIAEGYSVSREKKESFPLTVTSAQKNPTAFYLCASSRSSGSLETQYFGPGTRLLVL.

V usage is TRBV19 and J usage is TRBJ2-1; 11 nucleotides line up with TRBD2. Unmatched junction bases numbered 2, after V lost 5 bases and J lost 2 bases. CDR1 LNHDA and CDR2 SQIVND come from the germline V gene (reference sequence). The CDR3 spans 15 residues. CDR3 DNA: TGTGCCAGTAGTCTTAGCGGGGGGGCCTACAATGAGCAGTTCTTC. This gives the protein CASSLSGGAYNEQFF.

The CDR3 sequence is CASRASSTDTQYF. For the CDR3, the DNA is TGTGCCAGTAGGGCCAGTAGCACAGATACGCAGTATTTT. This chain uses TRBV19 with TRBJ2-3, with D unresolved. The CDR3 totals 13 residues. Trimming stripped 6 bases from V and 0 bases from J, with 7 bases between. Germline V gives CDR1 LNHDA, CDR2 SQIVND (reference sequence).

V gene TRBV4-1 combines with J gene TRBJ2-1, with D hard to call. The CDR3 length is 13 residues. Trimming removed 3 bases from V and 7 bases from J, with 10 bases in between. Germline lookup yields CDR1 MGHRA and CDR2 YSYEKL. This chain's CDR3 is CASSHSPGNEQFF. Here the CDR3 DNA reads TGCGCCAGCAGCCACTCCCCCGGTAATGAGCAGTTCTTC.

The gene calls are TRBV7-9 and TRBJ1-2; D remains unclear. Germline-derived CDR1 and CDR2 are SEHNR and FQNEAQ (reference sequence). The CDR3 is 13 residues long. The V and J ends lost 1 base and 6 bases respectively, with 9 bases between them. The CDR3 loop is CASSLGAQHGYTF. The CDR3, as DNA: TGTGCCAGCAGCTTAGGGGCCCAGCATGGCTACACCTTC. Drawing the rest from reference TRBV7-9 and TRBJ1-2, the complete variable domain is DTGVSQNPRHKITKRGQNVTFRCDPISEHNRLYWYRQTLGQGPEFLTYFQNEAQLEKSRLLSDRFSAERPKGSFSTLEIQRTEQGDSAMYLCASSLGAQHGYTFGSGTRLTVV.

This clone was recorded a few times. The chain is built from TRBV6-4 and TRBJ2-2, with 8 bases aligning to TRBD2. Germline CDR1 reads MRHNA; CDR2 reads SNTAGT. V shed 8 bases, J shed 4 bases, and the junction held 0 bases outside the gene matches. The CDR3 consists of 12 residues. The chain's CDR3 is CASGTSTGELFF. As DNA, the CDR3 is TGTGCCAGCGGGACTAGCACCGGGGAGCTGTTTTTT.

This clone turned up a few times. This sequence joins TRBV5-4 and TRBJ1-1, with TRBD1 identical over 7 bases. CDR1 is SGHNT and CDR2 is YYREEE in the germline V gene (reference sequence). The CDR3 length is 13 residues. Germline trimming cut 4 bases from V and 3 bases from J; bases unmatched to any gene: 3. In nucleotides, the CDR3 is TGTGCCAGCAGCCCCGACAGGGACACTGAAGCTTTCTTT. It is translated as CASSPDRDTEAFF.

This clone counts as medium-sized. The chain joins TRBV4-3 to TRBJ2-7; no definite D call. The V and J ends lost 4 bases and 5 bases respectively, with 12 bases between them. Germline V CDR1 and CDR2: LGHNA, YSLEER. This CDR3 comprises 13 residues. This CDR3 reads CASSLQNRDEQYF. The CDR3 DNA reads TGCGCCAGCAGCCTTCAGAACCGGGACGAGCAGTACTTC.